The source of this TCR beta chain is a study of blood T cell repertoires in COVID-19. For the study at large: Sample material is recorded as cDNA or gDNA derived from T cells, B-cell-depleted T cells, or PBMCs.

TCRdb's copy holds only in-frame clones and misses some; the assay was immunoSEQ multiplex PCR. The sample shows some 340,000 clones, 90% to 95% of them seen only once. Germline V CDR1 and CDR2: MGHRA, YSYEKL. V was clipped by 4 bases and J by 3 bases; unmatched bases: 5. The CDR3 covers 16 residues. Ages ranged from about 18 to 89 years, with residence in approximately 25 US areas. The chain joins TRBV4-1 to TRBJ2-7; TRBD2 aligns across 14 bases. The sequence was collected from a woman in her thirties who had been exposed to COVID-19. Sequencing input: PBMCs or T cells enriched from blood (not recorded which). DNA for the CDR3: TGCGCCAGCAGCCGTACCGGGACTAGCGGGGGCTACGAGCAGTACTTC. This sequence encodes CASSRTGTSGGYEQYF.